The following is a TCR beta chain sequence with its context. Its antigen remains unknown. Donors were nominally healthy when sampled, though unrecorded immune exposures were likely. The PCR contained 60 Vbeta and 13 Jbeta primers. Produced via immunoSEQ multiplex PCR; TCRdb's table is partial and in-frame only. In total, the table holds 30,000 to 40,000 clones. This sample stems from a study of cytomegalovirus exposure and HLA in healthy donors. General study points: The productive fraction for most TCR beta V segments was about 87% or about 30% in an earlier analysis. The authors considered a cluster of highly shared sequence variants likely to be a sequencing artifact.

The origin of this receptor is a human donor in good health. The specimen was PBMCs.

In nucleotides, the CDR3 is TGCGCCAGCAGCCCTACAGGGAGTTCTGAAGAGACCCAGTACTTC. Its protein is CASSPTGSSEETQYF. The V and J genes are TRBV5-1 and TRBJ2-5, with D possibly being TRBD1 (6 bases). The length of the CDR3 is 15 residues. The germline V gene has CDR1 SGHRS and CDR2 YFSETQ. V lost 4 bases and J 3 bases, leaving 16 bases between the germline ends.